This TCR beta chain came from a study of shared clonotypes between healthy human individuals. This clone has only one observation. Its antigen is unidentified. Clones were read by immunoSEQ multiplex PCR, and TCRdb kept only the in-frame ones, dropping some. The sample has roughly 1.5 million clones, approximately 98% seen once. Study-wide findings and caveats: Across a handful of donors, naive CD4 shared around 5.4%, naive CD8 more than 3%, memory CD4 2.3%, memory CD8 0.4%.

Donors were healthy HIV-negative adults without recent acute infections or vaccinations. Caucasian adults residing in Nashville, Tennessee made up all the donors. This TCR was recovered from a man aged 25-40 years in good health. The sequencing input was naive CD4+ T cells sorted from blood. Subset described: CD45RA+ positively selected.

The CDR3 DNA reads TGTGCCACCAGCAGAGAGTTACAGGGTTCCCCTAATGAAAAACTGTTTTTT. Translation gives CATSRELQGSPNEKLFF. The chain recombines TRBV15 with TRBJ1-4; D might be TRBD1 (6 bases). CDR3 length: 17 residues. CDR1 and CDR2 from the germline V gene are LNHNV and YYDKDF (reference sequence). Trimming removed 0 bases from V and 3 bases from J, with 14 bases in between.